Each of the 32 T cell receptor beta chains below was sequenced from the same sample in a study of control samples from healthy donors and cancer patients. Method: immunoSEQ multiplex PCR; TCRdb's copy keeps in-frame clones and lacks some. The repertoire has roughly 80,000 clones, about 88% of them found once; the top ten carry around 6%. What was sequenced was blood. The receptors originated from a woman aged 45-59 years in good health.

The genes are TRBV9 and TRBJ2-1, with 9 bases fitting TRBD2. J was trimmed by 10 bases and V by 3 bases; bases with no gene match: 17. CDR3 length: 17 amino acids. Germline V CDR1 and CDR2: SGDLS, YYNGEE. The CDR3 DNA is TGTGCCAGCAGCGCCTCGGGTCGCGGGGGGGCCCTTGGCGAGCAGTTCTTC. This codes for CASSASGRGGALGEQFF.

This rearrangement joins TRBV7-2 to TRBJ1-5, with D maybe TRBD1 (6 bases). Trimming removed 3 bases from V and 7 bases from J, with 10 bases in between. Germline V CDR1 and CDR2: SGHTA, FQGNSA. The CDR3 length is 13 residues. The CDR3 protein is CASSLKGGQPQHF. In DNA form, the CDR3 reads TGTGCCAGCAGCTTGAAGGGGGGACAGCCCCAGCATTTT.

This clone showed up just once. V and J are TRBV9 and TRBJ1-2; D possibly corresponds to TRBD1 (6 bases). CDR3 size: 17 residues. CDR1 SGDLS and CDR2 YYNGEE come from the germline V gene. V lost 4 bases and J 5 bases, leaving 24 bases between the germline ends. CDR3 sequence: CASSPEAWKGVGYGYTF. DNA for the CDR3: TGTGCCAGCAGCCCTGAGGCTTGGAAGGGGGTTGGTTATGGCTACACCTTC.

V is TRBV3-1 (or the pseudogene TRBV3-2) and J is TRBJ1-6; unclear D gene. Germline V gives CDR1 LGHDT, CDR2 YNNKEL (reference sequence). V was cut by 2 bases and J by 0 bases, with 8 bases left in between. CDR3 length: 16 residues. The CDR3 spells CASSQQKSSYNSPLHF. CDR3 DNA sequence: TGTGCCAGCAGCCAACAAAAGAGCTCCTATAATTCACCCCTCCACTTT.

CDR3 in amino acids: CASSTAWADTQYF. The CDR3 DNA sequence: TGTGCCAGCAGTACGGCGTGGGCAGATACGCAGTATTTT. The chain carries TRBV12-3 or TRBV12-4 and TRBJ2-3; D uncertain. Deletions cut 5 bases from V and 4 bases from J, with 10 bases between. The CDR3 loop spans 13 amino acids.

This clone showed up just once. This sequence joins TRBV2 and TRBJ1-2; unclear D gene. The CDR3 is 13 residues long. The germline CDR1 and CDR2 sequences are SNHLY and FYNNEI. In DNA, the CDR3 is TGTGCTTATGGCTTCGGGGCTAACTATGGCTACACCTTC. Translating gives CAYGFGANYGYTF.

The chain combines TRBV3-1 (or the pseudogene TRBV3-2) with TRBJ1-2; D not resolved. Trimming removed 5 bases at V and 5 bases at J, with 9 bases between. In germline, CDR1 is LGHDT, CDR2 YNNKEL (reference sequence). This CDR3 comprises 12 residues. For the CDR3, the DNA is TGTGCCAGCAGCGTCCCAGGTTATGGCTACACCTTC. Encoded protein: CASSVPGYGYTF.

The chain joins TRBV19 to TRBJ2-7, with TRBD2 as a possible D gene (6 bases). The germline V gene has CDR1 LNHDA and CDR2 SQIVND (reference sequence). The V gene lost 11 bases and the J gene lost 4 bases, with 12 bases spanning the gap. The CDR3 loop spans 11 amino acids. CDR3 in amino acids: CARAGRYEQYF. CDR3 coding DNA: TGTGCCCGGGCCGGGAGATACGAGCAGTACTTC.

This sequence joins TRBV18 and TRBJ1-3; D gene unclear. Germline V CDR1 and CDR2: KGHSH, LQKENI. The CDR3 is 17 amino acids. V was pared by 3 bases and J by 3 bases, with 18 bases between. The CDR3 reads CASSPPNGPDLGNTIYF. DNA for the CDR3: TGTGCCAGCTCACCTCCCAATGGACCTGACCTTGGAAACACCATATATTTT.

Details on this clone: This specimen includes other DNA sequences encoding the same CDR3. The DNA of the CDR3 is TGTGCCAGCAGTTTGGACGAGAATCAGCCCCAGCATTTT. Translation: CASSLDENQPQHF. This chain uses TRBV7-9 with TRBJ1-5; D ambiguous. The CDR3 loop spans 13 amino acids. Per the germline V gene, CDR1 is SEHNR and CDR2 is FQNEAQ (reference sequence). V lost 6 bases, J lost 4 bases, and 10 bases lay in between. The full variable domain, its missing parts supplied by reference TRBV7-9 and TRBJ1-5, is DTGVSQNPRHKITKRGQNVTFRCDPISEHNRLYWYRQTLGQGPEFLTYFQNEAQLEKSRLLSDRFSAERPKGSFSTLEIQRTEQGDSAMYLCASSLDENQPQHFGDGTRLSIL.

This chain links TRBV7-9 with TRBJ2-7, with D perhaps assigned TRBD1 or TRBD2 (6 bases each). V was pared by 1 base and J by 3 bases, with 10 bases between. CDR1 SEHNR and CDR2 FQNEAQ come from the germline V gene (reference sequence). The CDR3 is 14 residues long. Here the CDR3 DNA reads TGTGCCAGCAGCTTAGGGAGGGGGAACTACGAGCAGTACTTC. Translation gives CASSLGRGNYEQYF.

The chain employs TRBV6-1 and TRBJ1-1; a possible D gene is TRBD1 (5 bases). V was shortened by 2 bases and J by 5 bases, with 9 bases between the two germline ends. Germline assignment: CDR1 MNHNS and CDR2 SASEGT. The CDR3 covers 13 residues. CDR3 loop: CASSEWGVTEAFF. As DNA, the CDR3 is TGTGCCAGCAGTGAATGGGGGGTTACTGAAGCTTTCTTT.

The gene calls are TRBV11-2 and TRBJ2-3; D not certain. This CDR3 is 14 amino acids long. Trimming shortened V by 5 bases and J by 2 bases, and 11 bases separated the two germline ends. The germline gives CDR1 SGHAT, CDR2 FQNNGV. The CDR3 coding sequence is TGTGCCAGCAGCCCCAGTAGGAACACAGATACGCAGTATTTT. Protein product: CASSPSRNTDTQYF.

CDR3 bases: TGTGCCAGCTCGCTCCTTGGGACAGGGGACGAGCAGTACTTC. The encoded protein is CASSLLGTGDEQYF. This chain connects TRBV18 to TRBJ2-7; 10 bases match TRBD1. With V trimmed by 6 bases and J by 5 bases, 7 bases remained unmatched. This CDR3 has 14 residues. Per the germline V gene, CDR1 is KGHSH and CDR2 is LQKENI.

This sequence joins TRBV5-1 and TRBJ2-2, with 8 bases aligning to TRBD1. CDR3 length: 15 residues. J was trimmed by 2 bases and V by 2 bases; bases with no gene match: 2. Germline CDR1 SGHRS, CDR2 YFSETQ. The CDR3 region is CASSLGTGNTGELFF. CDR3 DNA sequence: TGCGCCAGCAGCTTAGGGACAGGCAACACCGGGGAGCTGTTTTTT.

The rearrangement joins TRBV9 to TRBJ1-3, with a weak D call TRBD1 (6 bases). Germline V gene sequence: CDR1 SGDLS, CDR2 YYNGEE. CDR3 length equals 15 residues. Trimming cost V 0 bases and J 3 bases, with 10 bases left between them. CDR3 nucleotide sequence: TGTGCCAGCAGCGTAGAGGGGGAAGGTGGAAACACCATATATTTT. This codes for CASSVEGEGGNTIYF.

The V and J genes are TRBV12-3 or TRBV12-4 and TRBJ1-5, with D uncertain. Trimming cost V 6 bases and J 7 bases, with 10 bases left between them. CDR3 length: 12 residues. CDR3: CASSHLDQPQHF. The DNA of the CDR3 is TGTGCCAGCAGCCACCTAGACCAGCCCCAGCATTTT.

The CDR3 protein is CASSYQFSGKQNEAFF. The CDR3, as DNA: TGTGCCAGCAGTTACCAATTCTCAGGGAAACAAAATGAAGCTTTCTTT. The chain uses TRBV6-6 and TRBJ1-1; the D gene is possibly TRBD1 (5 bases). The ends were cut back, 2 bases at V and 7 bases at J, with 20 bases in the middle. There are 16 residues in the CDR3. In germline, CDR1 is MNHNY, CDR2 SVGAGI (reference sequence).

This sequence joins TRBV7-2 and TRBJ2-3, with D perhaps TRBD2 (6 bases). V lost 2 bases and J lost 6, with 18 bases in between. The length of the CDR3 is 16 residues. Germline CDR1 SGHTA, CDR2 FQGNSA. The chain's CDR3 is CASSLSYSGGLDTQYF. For the CDR3, the DNA is TGTGCCAGCAGCTTATCGTATAGCGGCGGCTTGGATACGCAGTATTTT.

V is TRBV24-1 and J is TRBJ2-3; 7 bases are a match to TRBD2. There are 16 residues in the CDR3. Trimming cost V 6 bases and J 1 base; bases outside gene matches: 9. Looked up from germline, CDR1 is KGHDR and CDR2 is SFDVKD. DNA for the CDR3: TGTGCCACCAGTTCTTCGGCTGGGGGGGGCACAGATACGCAGTATTTT. Protein product: CATSSSAGGGTDTQYF.

The chain employs TRBV2 and TRBJ2-3; no clear D. V shed 8 bases and J shed 4 bases, with 16 bases lying between them. The CDR3 covers 14 residues. The germline gives CDR1 SNHLY, CDR2 FYNNEI. CDR3 amino acids: CASRSVIIADTQYF. The CDR3 coding sequence is TGTGCCAGCCGATCGGTTATAATAGCAGATACGCAGTATTTT. Variable domain in full (rest from reference TRBV2 and TRBJ2-3): EPEVTQTPSHQVTQMGQEVILRCVPISNHLYFYWYRQILGQKVEFLVSFYNNEISEKSEIFDDQFSVERPDGSNFTLKIRSTKLEDSAMYFCASRSVIIADTQYFGPGTRLTVL.

This chain uses TRBV5-4 with TRBJ2-3; 8 bases align to TRBD1. Germline CDR1 reads SGHNT; CDR2 reads YYREEE (reference sequence). V dropped 3 bases and J dropped 2; count of bases not matched to a gene: 2. The CDR3 spans 14 residues. DNA of the CDR3: TGTGCCAGCAGCTCGGACAGGGTCACAGATACGCAGTATTTT. Translating it yields CASSSDRVTDTQYF.

The chain links TRBV4-1 to TRBJ1-5, with D possibly being TRBD1 (6 bases). Germline V gives CDR1 MGHRA, CDR2 YSYEKL. This CDR3 has 15 residues. With 1 base removed from V and 4 bases from J, the gap between germline ends came to 11 bases. CDR3 bases: TGCGCCAGCAGCCAAGTACAGGGCCCAAATCAGCCCCAGCATTTT. This translates into CASSQVQGPNQPQHF.

V gene TRBV5-6 combines with J gene TRBJ1-2; no firm D call. The germline gives CDR1 SGHDT, CDR2 YYEEEE. Trimming removed 2 bases at V and 6 bases at J, with 5 bases between. CDR3 length: 11 residues. This chain's CDR3 is CASSFNNGYTF. The DNA of the CDR3 is TGTGCCAGCAGCTTCAATAATGGCTACACCTTC.

This chain connects TRBV2 to TRBJ1-4; D is unresolved. Trimming shortened V by 3 bases and J by 8 bases, and 10 bases separated the two germline ends. This CDR3 has 13 amino acids. Germline V gene lookup returns CDR1 SNHLY and CDR2 FYNNEI. The CDR3 DNA is TGTGCCAGCAGTGAGAGGGTTAGAGAAAAACTGTTTTTT. As protein: CASSERVREKLFF.

The V and J genes are TRBV5-1 and TRBJ1-2; TRBD1 is a possible D gene (6 bases). Germline V lookup: CDR1 SGHRS, CDR2 YFSETQ. The ends were cut back, 5 bases at V and 6 bases at J, with 11 bases in the middle. This CDR3 has 12 amino acids. The CDR3 spells CASSMPGDGYTF. In DNA, the CDR3 is TGCGCCAGCAGTATGCCAGGGGATGGCTACACCTTC.

About this clone itself: Other nucleotide sequences from this sample produce the same CDR3. The chain employs TRBV11-2 and TRBJ1-1; weak D call: TRBD1 (6 bases). Germline V lookup: CDR1 SGHAT, CDR2 FQNNGV. This CDR3 comprises 16 residues. V was clipped by 1 base and J by 3 bases, with 15 bases between them. The CDR3 loop is CASSLGGPPIYTEAFF. Here the CDR3 DNA reads TGTGCCAGCAGCTTAGGGGGGCCACCCATATACACTGAAGCTTTCTTT.

This clone occurred a few times. The chain has TRBV2 and TRBJ1-6; D is unclear. This CDR3 has 15 amino acids. Per germline, CDR1 SNHLY and CDR2 FYNNEI. The V gene lost 8 bases and the J gene lost 7 bases, with 18 bases spanning the gap. The chain's CDR3 is CASHLGPPVNSPLHF. DNA for the CDR3: TGTGCCAGCCATCTCGGTCCCCCGGTAAATTCACCCCTCCACTTT.

This chain joins TRBV3-1 (or the pseudogene TRBV3-2) and TRBJ2-1; 8 bases line up with TRBD2. V was clipped by 1 base and J by 5 bases; unmatched bases: 7. The V gene's germline CDR1 is LGHDT and CDR2 YNNKEL (reference sequence). The CDR3 runs to 16 residues. The CDR3 region is CASSQATGGENNEQFF. The CDR3 DNA reads TGTGCCAGCAGCCAAGCGACGGGGGGGGAAAACAATGAGCAGTTCTTC.

The chain links TRBV5-5 to TRBJ1-1; unclear D gene. The germline CDR1 and CDR2 sequences are SGHKS and YYEKEE (reference sequence). V was clipped by 6 bases and J by 0 bases, with 12 bases between them. This CDR3 has 14 amino acids. For the CDR3, the DNA is TGTGCCAGCATAGGAGGAACCATGAACACTGAAGCTTTCTTT. Its protein product is CASIGGTMNTEAFF.

A few counts support this clone. The chain combines TRBV19 with TRBJ1-5, with 8 bases fitting TRBD1. There are 13 residues in the CDR3. CDR1 and CDR2 from the germline V gene are LNHDA and SQIVND (reference sequence). Trimming cost V 7 bases and J 5 bases; bases outside gene matches: 4. The CDR3 spells CASKGTGDQPQHF. As DNA, the CDR3 is TGTGCCAGTAAAGGGACAGGAGATCAGCCCCAGCATTTT. The whole variable domain, filled in from reference TRBV19 and TRBJ1-5, reads DGGITQSPKYLFRKEGQNVTLSCEQNLNHDAMYWYRQDPGQGLRLIYYSQIVNDFQKGDIAEGYSVSREKKESFPLTVTSAQKNPTAFYLCASKGTGDQPQHFGDGTRLSIL.

This clone turned up a few times. The chain joins TRBV5-1 to TRBJ1-2; D is unclear. The CDR3 totals 14 residues. Deletions cut 1 base from V and 8 bases from J, with 15 bases between. Per germline, CDR1 SGHRS and CDR2 YFSETQ. This CDR3 reads CASSLMAETQGYTF. CDR3 sequence (DNA): TGCGCCAGCAGCTTGATGGCCGAGACTCAGGGCTACACCTTC.